This entry is about one TCR beta chain. This record belongs to a study of blood T cells in healthy people across ages. The germline V and J ends were trimmed by 6 bases and 4 bases, with 10 bases remaining between them. The CDR3 contains 12 residues. The V gene's germline CDR1 is SGHNT and CDR2 YYREEE (reference sequence). Healthy Caucasian individuals from Russia aged about 6 to 95 were enrolled as donors. It was with a sample-barcoded 5' primer and a J-beta primer mix that a second PCR of roughly 6 to 12 cycles was run. MiXCR, applied by TCRdb to the 5' RACE reads, yields one record per CDR3 protein. The sample carries just under 750,000 distinct CDR3 sequences, about 20% recorded once.

The clonotype comes from a man in his 70s in good health. The V and J genes are TRBV5-4 and TRBJ1-1; D perhaps matches TRBD1 (5 bases). Sequenced material: blood. The CDR3 is CASMSGGTEAFF. The CDR3 bases are TGTGCCAGCATGTCTGGGGGCACTGAAGCTTTCTTT. Full variable domain (remainder filled in from reference TRBV5-4 and TRBJ1-1): ETGVTQSPTHLIKTRGQQVTLRCSSQSGHNTVSWYQQALGQGPQFIFQYYREEENGRGNFPPRFSGLQFPNYSSELNVNALELDDSALYLCASMSGGTEAFFGQGTRLTVV.